The next 18 T cell receptor beta chains were all read from a single sample in a study of blood T cell repertoires in COVID-19. The method was immunoSEQ multiplex PCR; TCRdb's version includes in-frame clones alone and lacks a portion of them. The data show roughly 220,000 clones, with 81% seen just once and around 7.5% held by the top ten. Material: peripheral blood. Receptors were obtained from a woman of 80 years or more with COVID-19, enrolled during active disease.

J is TRBJ2-7 and V is TRBV28, with D hard to call. V shed 5 bases and J shed 0 bases, with 14 bases lying between them. Germline CDR1 is MDHEN and CDR2 is SYDVKM. The CDR3 consists of 15 residues. DNA for the CDR3: TGTGCCAGCAGTCCCCAGGAAGGCTACTCCTACGAGCAGTACTTC. Protein: CASSPQEGYSYEQYF.

The chain recombines TRBV28 with TRBJ1-1, with 7 bases lining up with TRBD1. The length of the CDR3 is 12 residues. With 7 bases clipped from V and 8 bases from J, the junction kept 7 bases outside the gene matches. Germline lookup yields CDR1 MDHEN and CDR2 SYDVKM. DNA of the CDR3: TGTGCCAGCAAGGGACAGCTATGGGAAGCTTTCTTT. Its protein product is CASKGQLWEAFF.

V and J are TRBV28 and TRBJ2-7, with 8 bases aligning to TRBD1. The germline V gene encodes CDR1 MDHEN and CDR2 SYDVKM. The CDR3 sequence is 15 residues long. J was trimmed by 1 base and V by 5 bases; bases with no gene match: 7. The CDR3 is CASSGTGYASYEQYF. The CDR3 DNA reads as TGTGCCAGCAGTGGGACAGGATATGCTTCCTACGAGCAGTACTTC.

On this clone: The sample has other DNA sequences that encode this CDR3 too. The chain links TRBV9 to TRBJ2-5, with 14 positions matching TRBD2. The V gene end was trimmed by 2 bases and the J gene end by 4 bases; junction bases not matched to a gene: 1. The CDR3 extends over 15 amino acids. CDR1 SGDLS and CDR2 YYNGEE come from the germline V gene. DNA for the CDR3: TGTGCCAGCAGCGTCGGACTAGCGGGGGGAGAGACCCAGTACTTC. It codes for CASSVGLAGGETQYF.

This clone came up once. The chain is built from TRBV12-3 or TRBV12-4 and TRBJ1-2, with D maybe TRBD1 (6 bases). Trimming pared 4 bases from V and 7 bases from J, leaving 10 bases between. CDR3 length equals 12 residues. The CDR3 nucleotides read TGTGCCAGCAGTTGGCGGACAGTTGGCTACACCTTC. It is translated as CASSWRTVGYTF.

The CDR3 loop reads CASTQGASASGNTIYF. CDR3 sequence (DNA): TGCGCCAGCACCCAGGGCGCATCGGCCTCTGGAAACACCATATATTTT. V usage is TRBV5-1 and J usage is TRBJ1-3; D may be TRBD1 (5 bases). CDR1 and CDR2 (germline): SGHRS, YFSETQ. The V and J ends lost 6 bases and 0 bases respectively, with 16 bases between them. The CDR3 is 16 amino acids.

The table lists this clone with a few counts. The J gene is TRBJ2-5, the V gene TRBV28; 7 nucleotides match TRBD1. The CDR3 runs 16 residues. The junction had 13 bases not matched to a gene; V was cut back by 7 bases and J by 2 bases. Per the germline V gene, CDR1 is MDHEN and CDR2 is SYDVKM. The CDR3 DNA sequence: TGTGCCAGCACCCGTCGTGGGCTACAGGGGCAAGAGACCCAGTACTTC. Amino acids: CASTRRGLQGQETQYF.

The gene calls are TRBV5-1 and TRBJ2-3; 10 bases are a match to TRBD2. The CDR3 extends over 15 amino acids. Germline CDR1 SGHRS, CDR2 YFSETQ. The V segment lost 5 bases and the J segment 3 bases; nucleotides outside the gene matches: 6. CDR3 loop: CASRLSGRATDTQYF. The CDR3 nucleotides are TGCGCCAGCAGACTAAGCGGGAGGGCAACAGATACGCAGTATTTT. Based on the CDR3 plus reference TRBV5-1 and TRBJ2-3, the full variable domain is KAGVTQTPRYLIKTRGQQVTLSCSPISGHRSVSWYQQTPGQGLQFLFEYFSETQRNKGNFPGRFSGRQFSNSRSEMNVSTLELGDSALYLCASRLSGRATDTQYFGPGTRLTVL.

This chain uses TRBV5-7 with TRBJ1-1; D ambiguous. TRBV5-7 is an ORF, with its function uncertain. This CDR3 has 14 amino acids. The germline V and J ends were trimmed by 1 base and 5 bases, with 12 bases remaining between them. This CDR3 reads CASSLWQQDTEAFF. The CDR3 nucleotides are TGTGCCAGCAGCTTGTGGCAGCAGGATACTGAAGCTTTCTTT.

The chain joins TRBV14 to TRBJ1-1, with D hard to call. The CDR3 loop spans 16 amino acids. CDR1 is SGHDN and CDR2 is FVKESK in the germline V gene. Between the trimmed V and J ends, which lost 1 base and 2 bases, there was a span of 14 bases. The CDR3 protein is CASSQVRPRSNTEAFF. DNA of the CDR3: TGTGCCAGCAGCCAAGTCCGCCCACGGTCAAACACTGAAGCTTTCTTT.

This chain links TRBV2 with TRBJ2-3, with TRBD2 as a possible D gene (5 bases). Trimming cost V 4 bases and J 3 bases, with 8 bases left between them. CDR3 length: 13 amino acids. Germline lookup yields CDR1 SNHLY and CDR2 FYNNEI. The CDR3 nucleotides read TGTGCCAGCAGTGGAGGGCGTACAGATACGCAGTATTTT. This sequence encodes CASSGGRTDTQYF.

V and J are TRBV7-9 and TRBJ1-2, with D possibly TRBD1 on 6 matching bases. V lost 1 base, J lost 4 bases, and 19 bases lay in between. CDR1 and CDR2 from the germline V gene are SEHNR and FQNEAQ (reference sequence). This CDR3 comprises 17 residues. The CDR3 DNA follows: TGTGCCAGCAGCTTAGTAGGGGGGGTCAGGGACGCCTATGGCTACACCTTC. This encodes CASSLVGGVRDAYGYTF.

The chain joins TRBV5-1 to TRBJ2-3; 8 bases match TRBD1. J lost 6 bases, V lost 5 bases, and 11 bases had no gene match. The CDR3 has 15 amino acids. Germline V gene sequence: CDR1 SGHRS, CDR2 YFSETQ. DNA of the CDR3: TGCGCCAGCAGACAAGGACAGGGACGAAGTGATACGCAGTATTTT. It codes for CASRQGQGRSDTQYF.

In this sample, this clone turned up a few times. This rearrangement joins TRBV3-1 (or the pseudogene TRBV3-2) to TRBJ2-5; 8 nucleotides align to TRBD2. Germline assignment: CDR1 LGHDT and CDR2 YNNKEL (reference sequence). The CDR3 covers 14 residues. Trimming took 5 bases from V and 5 from J; bases not matched to a gene: 7. The CDR3 spells CASSTGLAGETQYF. The CDR3 DNA is TGTGCCAGCAGCACCGGACTAGCAGGGGAGACCCAGTACTTC.

The chain combines TRBV27 with TRBJ2-7, with D perhaps TRBD1 (6 bases). The V gene lost 6 bases and the J gene lost 1 base, with 16 bases spanning the gap. CDR3 length: 15 amino acids. CDR1 and CDR2 (germline): MNHEY, SMNVEV (reference sequence). The CDR3 nucleotides read TGTGCCAGCAGGCTGAAACAGGGTCATTCCTACGAGCAGTACTTC. It codes for CASRLKQGHSYEQYF.

The rearrangement uses TRBV3-1 (or the pseudogene TRBV3-2) and TRBJ1-1; possible D gene TRBD1, 6 bases. V was trimmed by 0 bases and J by 2 bases, leaving 13 bases between them. CDR3 size: 16 residues. Looked up from germline, CDR1 is LGHDT and CDR2 is YNNKEL (reference sequence). CDR3 sequence: CASSQERDTVNTEAFF. The DNA for the CDR3 is TGTGCCAGCAGCCAAGAGAGGGACACAGTAAACACTGAAGCTTTCTTT.

The rearrangement links TRBV21-1 to TRBJ1-1; the D call TRBD1 from the table was never checked on the DNA. TRBV21-1 is listed as a pseudogene. The CDR3 sequence is 13 residues long. The CDR3 bases are TGTGCCAGCAAAAGGCAGGGATCCACTGAAGCTTTCTTT. Translation gives CASKRQGSTEAFF.

A few counts support this clone. This chain joins TRBV14 and TRBJ1-5, with D tentatively TRBD1 (6 bases). Deletions cut 0 bases from V and 3 bases from J, with 18 bases between. The CDR3 is 18 residues long. Per germline, CDR1 SGHDN and CDR2 FVKESK. DNA for the CDR3: TGTGCCAGCAGCCAAGATTATCGGCAGGGGCAGATCAATCAGCCCCAGCATTTT. Protein sequence: CASSQDYRQGQINQPQHF.